Shown below are 15 T cell receptor beta chains from a single sample sequenced in a study of blood T cell repertoires in COVID-19. Generated by immunoSEQ multiplex PCR, the TCRdb table keeps only in-frame clones and is missing some. Of some 170,000 clones listed, more than 75% are singletons. Specimen: peripheral blood. All receptors derive from a man aged 55 to 70 with active or convalescent COVID-19.

The chain recombines TRBV4-1 with TRBJ2-1; the match to TRBD2 covers 11 bases. This CDR3 is built from 17 residues. J lost 7 bases, V lost 1 base, and 9 bases had no gene match. Germline CDR1 is MGHRA and CDR2 is YSYEKL. CDR3 DNA sequence: TGCGCCAGCAGCCAAGCTACCGGGACTAGCGGTACTAATGAGCAGTTCTTC. Translating it yields CASSQATGTSGTNEQFF.

The rearrangement joins TRBV11-2 to TRBJ2-2; 10 bases map to TRBD2. The germline V gene has CDR1 SGHAT and CDR2 FQNNGV. The length of the CDR3 is 15 residues. Unmatched junction bases numbered 4, after V lost 5 bases and J lost 4 bases. The CDR3 protein is CASSRWTSGTGELFF. The CDR3 coding sequence is TGTGCCAGCAGCCGGTGGACTAGCGGCACCGGGGAGCTGTTTTTT.

Here the CDR3 DNA reads TGCGCCAGCACCCCCACCCCGGGGGGCCGGGGTGAAGCTTTCTTT. It encodes CASTPTPGGRGEAFF. This chain links TRBV5-1 with TRBJ1-1; tentatively, D is TRBD1 (6 bases). The ends were cut back, 6 bases at V and 7 bases at J, with 22 bases in the middle. The CDR3 runs to 15 residues. Germline V gene sequence: CDR1 SGHRS, CDR2 YFSETQ.

This chain joins TRBV18 and TRBJ2-1, with D perhaps TRBD2 (6 bases). This CDR3 comprises 16 residues. Germline CDR1 and CDR2: KGHSH and LQKENI. Trimming cost V 1 base and J 0 bases, with 10 bases left between them. The chain's CDR3 is CASSPRGGVSYNEQFF. CDR3 nucleotide sequence: TGTGCCAGCTCACCACGCGGCGGGGTCTCCTACAATGAGCAGTTCTTC.

V is TRBV7-2 and J is TRBJ1-1, with 10 bases that match TRBD1. The CDR3 covers 13 residues. J gave up 10 bases and V 4 bases, and 6 bases lay outside the gene matches. Looked up from germline, CDR1 is SGHTA and CDR2 is FQGNSA. CDR3 in DNA: TGTGCCAGCAGCTCAGGGACAGGGGTTCGAGCTTTCTTT. It encodes CASSSGTGVRAFF.

The rearrangement uses TRBV10-3 and TRBJ1-2; 9 bases line up with TRBD1. After removal of 2 bases from V and 8 bases from J, the junction contained 6 bases not matched to a gene. The germline V gene has CDR1 ENHRY and CDR2 SYGVKD. This CDR3 has 14 amino acids. The CDR3 loop reads CAISEAGQGTGYTF. CDR3 DNA: TGTGCCATCAGTGAGGCGGGACAGGGTACCGGCTACACCTTC.

A remark on this clone: Its ends do not fully match the called genes, so a read error is possible. This rearrangement joins TRBV6-5 to TRBJ2-7; 8 positions agree with TRBD1. This CDR3 spans 16 amino acids. Germline CDR1 and CDR2: MNHEY and SVGAGI. The CDR3 nucleotides are TGTGCCAGCAGTCACTCGACAGGGGCCAGCTACGCGGAGCAGTACTTC. Its protein is CASSHSTGASYAEQYF.

The rearrangement uses TRBV6-5 and TRBJ2-5, with 9 bases fitting TRBD2. The CDR3 is 15 residues long. Looked up from germline, CDR1 is MNHEY and CDR2 is SVGAGI. Unmatched junction bases numbered 5, after V lost 2 bases and J lost 4 bases. CDR3 nucleotides: TGTGCCAGCAGTTACGTTGCGGGAGGGCTAGAGACCCAGTACTTC. It translates to CASSYVAGGLETQYF.

The chain has TRBV2 and TRBJ1-5; unclear D gene. The CDR3 extends over 13 amino acids. The V gene lost 5 bases and the J gene lost 3 bases, with 8 bases spanning the gap. Germline loops: CDR1 SNHLY, CDR2 FYNNEI. DNA for the CDR3: TGTGCCAGCAGTCGGCGGATCAATCAGCCCCAGCATTTT. It translates to CASSRRINQPQHF.

The chain is built from TRBV18 and TRBJ2-1; unclear D gene. Looked up from germline, CDR1 is KGHSH and CDR2 is LQKENI. The CDR3 covers 15 residues. Trimming took 0 bases from V and 0 from J, leaving 6 bases between them. The CDR3 DNA is TGTGCCAGCTCACCACCGGTTAGCTCCTACAATGAGCAGTTCTTC. Translation: CASSPPVSSYNEQFF.

The V call is TRBV6-5, the J call TRBJ2-6, with D tentatively TRBD1 (5 bases). The CDR3 runs to 15 residues. The germline gives CDR1 MNHEY, CDR2 SVGAGI. V dropped 9 bases and J dropped 0 bases, with 12 bases sitting between them. The CDR3 sequence: CASRQPSSGANVLTF. Here the CDR3 DNA reads TGTGCCAGTAGACAGCCCTCCTCTGGGGCCAACGTCCTGACTTTC.

A single count supports this clone. The CDR3 loop is CASRLNSNQPQHF. CDR3 in DNA: TGTGCCAGCAGACTGAATAGCAATCAGCCCCAGCATTTT. The V gene is TRBV6-5, the J gene TRBJ1-5; D uncertain. The germline V and J ends were trimmed by 6 bases and 0 bases, with 6 bases remaining between them. The length of the CDR3 is 13 residues. The germline CDR1 and CDR2 sequences are MNHEY and SVGAGI.

CDR3 protein: CASSLSGVQETQYF. CDR3 bases: TGTGCCAGCAGCTTGTCAGGGGTGCAGGAGACCCAGTACTTC. The chain uses TRBV7-2 and TRBJ2-5; perhaps TRBD1 as D (6 bases). Germline lookup yields CDR1 SGHTA and CDR2 FQGNSA. V was cut by 3 bases and J by 5 bases, with 13 bases left in between. CDR3 length: 14 residues.

V and J are TRBV19 and TRBJ2-1, with D possibly matching TRBD2 (5 bases). Germline V gene sequence: CDR1 LNHDA, CDR2 SQIVND (reference sequence). The CDR3 contains 14 residues. Trimming removed 4 bases at V and 6 bases at J, with 13 bases between. The CDR3 reads CASSRPGVGNEQFF. CDR3 bases: TGTGCCAGTAGTAGGCCCGGGGTTGGCAATGAGCAGTTCTTC.

This chain uses TRBV18 with TRBJ1-2; D is unresolved. Trimming pared 3 bases from V and 0 bases from J, leaving 8 bases between. This CDR3 has 14 residues. The V gene's germline CDR1 is KGHSH and CDR2 LQKENI. The CDR3 DNA follows: TGTGCCAGCTCACCCGAGCGCTCTAACTATGGCTACACCTTC. It specifies CASSPERSNYGYTF.